A single sample gave rise to the 30 T cell receptor beta chains below, sequenced in a study of T cell repertoires in cytomegalovirus infection. Their target antigens are unknown. TCRdb re-called the reads with MiXCR, one entry per CDR3 protein. Of about 900,000 distinct CDR3 sequences detected, more than 25% appear once; the ten largest clones hold around 15%. The sequenced sample was cultured CD8+ T cells from PBMCs, obtained from culture after CMV antigen stimulation. These receptor sequences come from a human donor in good health (CMV status not recorded). Some clones in this sample may be carry-over from other donors' samples.

Concerning this clonotype itself: A read error may produce the germline difference seen at one junction end. The genes are TRBV12-3 or TRBV12-4 and TRBJ1-6; maybe TRBD1 (6 bases). This CDR3 spans 20 amino acids. The CDR3 loop reads CTSSLWGNSGQSSYNSPLHF. The CDR3 bases are TGTACCAGCAGTTTGTGGGGAAACTCAGGACAGAGCTCCTATAATTCACCCCTCCACTTT.

The V and J genes are TRBV6-2 or TRBV6-3 and TRBJ2-3; no clear D. Trimming took 6 bases from V and 1 from J, leaving 11 bases between them. From germline, CDR1 is MNHEY and CDR2 SVGEGT. The CDR3 has 14 amino acids. CDR3 coding DNA: TGTGCCAGCAGCCGGGTTGGAGGCACAGATACGCAGTATTTT. It translates to CASSRVGGTDTQYF.

The sample holds a few counts of this clonotype. The V and J genes are TRBV29-1 and TRBJ2-3; 10 positions agree with TRBD2. Trimming removed 3 bases from V and 3 bases from J; junction bases left unmatched: 3. This CDR3 is built from 14 residues. CDR1 is SQVTM, CDR2 ANQGSEA, per germline. The CDR3 protein is CSVDPSGGTDTQYF. CDR3 sequence (DNA): TGCAGCGTTGATCCTAGCGGGGGTACAGATACGCAGTATTTT.

This clonotype appeared a few times. The rearrangement links TRBV12-3 or TRBV12-4 to TRBJ2-7, with no clear D. V lost 7 bases and J lost 4, with 11 bases in between. The CDR3 has 12 residues. The CDR3 here is CASTIWGYEQYF. The CDR3 DNA reads as TGTGCCAGCACCATATGGGGTTACGAGCAGTACTTC.

J is TRBJ1-5 and V is TRBV6-2 or TRBV6-3, with a weak D call TRBD1 (6 bases). Trimming removed 3 bases from V and 1 base from J, with 22 bases in between. The germline V gene has CDR1 MNHEY and CDR2 SVGEGT. The CDR3 contains 19 residues. The CDR3 sequence is CASSYELQGLLGSNQPQHF. DNA for the CDR3: TGTGCCAGCAGTTATGAGCTCCAGGGGTTGTTAGGAAGCAATCAGCCCCAGCATTTT.

Ten or more counts support this clonotype. The J gene is TRBJ1-1, the V gene TRBV12-3 or TRBV12-4; D is unresolved. The CDR3 runs 15 residues. V was cut by 0 bases and J by 3 bases, with 11 bases left in between. The CDR3 region is CASSLALGRDTEAFF. The CDR3 bases are TGTGCCAGCAGTTTAGCCCTGGGGAGGGACACTGAAGCTTTCTTT.

The chain carries TRBV7-3 and TRBJ2-7; 8 bases map to TRBD1. Trimming removed 5 bases from V and 1 base from J; junction bases left unmatched: 7. The CDR3 extends over 15 amino acids. Germline assignment: CDR1 SGHTA and CDR2 FQGTGA. The CDR3 reads CASSPLRDRSYEQYF. The CDR3 bases are TGTGCCAGCAGCCCTCTAAGGGACAGGTCCTACGAGCAGTACTTC.

The table lists this clonotype with many counts. The rearrangement uses TRBV7-2 and TRBJ2-7; no clear D gene. Germline V lookup: CDR1 SGHTA, CDR2 FQGNSA. This CDR3 has 15 amino acids. Trimming cost V 4 bases and J 2 bases, with 15 bases left between them. The CDR3 sequence is CASSSGPEVPYEQYF. The CDR3, as DNA: TGTGCCAGCAGCTCTGGACCCGAAGTGCCCTACGAGCAGTACTTC.

CDR3 protein: CASSQVLGRKNYGYTF. The DNA of the CDR3 is TGTGCCAGCAGCCAAGTTTTGGGCAGAAAAAACTATGGCTACACCTTC. V usage is TRBV3-1 and J usage is TRBJ1-2; D is unclear. Germline V lookup: CDR1 LGHDT, CDR2 YNNKEL (reference sequence). CDR3 size: 16 residues. The ends were cut back, 1 base at V and 2 bases at J, with 14 bases in the middle.

This clonotype was observed a few times. The chain joins TRBV27 to TRBJ1-2; D perhaps matches TRBD1 (5 bases). CDR1 MNHEY and CDR2 SMNVEV come from the germline V gene (reference sequence). The CDR3 loop spans 14 amino acids. Trimming stripped 5 bases from V and 4 bases from J, with 14 bases between. The CDR3: CASSPPPGPYGYTF. CDR3 bases: TGTGCCAGCAGTCCCCCGCCGGGGCCCTATGGCTACACCTTC.

The rearrangement joins TRBV6-2 or TRBV6-3 to TRBJ1-2; D is possibly TRBD1 (5 bases). The CDR3 spans 16 residues. Between the trimmed V and J ends, which lost 6 bases and 6 bases, there was a span of 23 bases. The germline V gene encodes CDR1 MNHEY and CDR2 SVGEGT. The CDR3 coding sequence is TGTGCCAGCAGCCCTCCTTCGGACAAGACTCGTAATGGCTACACCTTC. Translation gives CASSPPSDKTRNGYTF.

The chain recombines TRBV11-2 with TRBJ1-2; 12 nucleotides line up with TRBD1. CDR1 and CDR2 (germline): SGHAT, FQNNGV. The CDR3 length is 17 residues. The V gene end was trimmed by 5 bases and the J gene end by 0 bases; junction bases not matched to a gene: 7. The CDR3 sequence is CASSAWDRGRANYGYTF. In DNA, the CDR3 is TGTGCCAGCAGCGCTTGGGACAGGGGGCGAGCTAACTATGGCTACACCTTC.

This rearrangement joins TRBV13 to TRBJ2-1, with unresolved D. The germline CDR1 and CDR2 sequences are PRHDT and FYEKMQ (reference sequence). With 2 bases removed from V and 9 bases from J, the gap between germline ends came to 11 bases. CDR3 size: 13 residues. DNA for the CDR3: TGTGCCAGCAGCTTAACCAATCCGGGTGAGCAGTTCTTC. Translating gives CASSLTNPGEQFF.

This clonotype was seen more than once but under ten times. The CDR3 bases are TGTGCCAGCAGAATAACGCGGGGGGGCGGGGGTGAGCAGTTCTTC. This translates into CASRITRGGGGEQFF. V usage is TRBV6-2 or TRBV6-3 and J usage is TRBJ2-1; 9 bases fit TRBD2. In germline, CDR1 is MNHEY, CDR2 SVGEGT. There are 15 residues in the CDR3. With V trimmed by 6 bases and J by 9 bases, 12 bases remained unmatched.

In its sample, this clonotype was seen a few times. The chain is built from TRBV7-6 and TRBJ1-1; tentative D call: TRBD1 (6 bases). Per the germline V gene, CDR1 is SGHVS and CDR2 is FNYEAQ. Trimming removed 3 bases from V and 1 base from J, with 12 bases in between. CDR3 size: 15 residues. The CDR3 spells CASSFFDRPNTEAFF. The CDR3 DNA follows: TGTGCCAGCAGCTTTTTCGACAGGCCGAACACTGAAGCTTTCTTT.

The V call is TRBV20-1, the J call TRBJ2-1; 8 nucleotides line up with TRBD1. This CDR3 is built from 15 residues. J lost 7 bases, V lost 0 bases, and 8 bases had no gene match. Germline lookup yields CDR1 DFQATT and CDR2 SNEGSKA (reference sequence). The CDR3: CSARDIQGAINEQFF. The CDR3 DNA is TGCAGTGCTAGAGATATTCAGGGGGCGATTAATGAGCAGTTCTTC.

This clonotype was seen ten or more times. The rearrangement uses TRBV6-5 and TRBJ1-1; D is unresolved. Germline-derived CDR1 and CDR2 are MNHEY and SVGAGI. This CDR3 comprises 15 residues. Trimming removed 0 bases from V and 2 bases from J, with 10 bases in between. The CDR3 bases are TGTGCCAGCAGTTACTCCGGTCTGGGTAACACTGAAGCTTTCTTT. The encoded protein is CASSYSGLGNTEAFF.

This clonotype has only a few counts. CDR3 loop: CASSLPWRANTGELFF. DNA for the CDR3: TGTGCCAGCAGCTTGCCGTGGAGGGCGAACACCGGGGAGCTGTTTTTT. This chain joins TRBV7-9 and TRBJ2-2; possible D gene TRBD2, 6 bases. The V gene's germline CDR1 is SEHNR and CDR2 FQNEAQ (reference sequence). The CDR3 loop spans 16 amino acids. V was pared by 3 bases and J by 0 bases, with 11 bases between.

This clonotype was counted only a few times. The gene calls are TRBV4-3 and TRBJ1-2; weak D call: TRBD1 (6 bases). The germline V gene encodes CDR1 LGHNA and CDR2 YSLEER. The CDR3 is made up of 15 amino acids. Trimming pared 2 bases from V and 4 bases from J, leaving 14 bases between. The CDR3 region has the DNA TGCGCCAGCAGCCAATCCTCAGGGGTTCGCTATGGCTACACCTTC. Encoded protein: CASSQSSGVRYGYTF.

This clonotype was counted only a few times. This sequence joins TRBV7-8 and TRBJ2-7; D is undetermined. Germline assignment: CDR1 SGHVS and CDR2 FQNEAQ. The CDR3 totals 14 residues. Trimming removed 1 base from V and 3 bases from J, with 10 bases in between. CDR3 protein: CASSLGKRVYEQYF. The CDR3 DNA follows: TGTGCCAGCAGCTTAGGAAAGAGAGTCTACGAGCAGTACTTC.

This clonotype was counted ten times or more. V and J are TRBV7-9 and TRBJ2-5; 8 bases are a match to TRBD1. J was trimmed by 1 base and V by 5 bases; bases with no gene match: 9. Germline V gives CDR1 SEHNR, CDR2 FQNEAQ (reference sequence). The CDR3 has 16 residues. The CDR3: CASSPGTGETQETQYF. The CDR3 nucleotides are TGTGCCAGCAGCCCAGGGACAGGAGAGACCCAAGAGACCCAGTACTTC.

This clonotype was detected many times. CDR3 DNA sequence: TGTGCCAGCAGTTACCCGCAAGAGACCCAGTACTTC. Residues: CASSYPQETQYF. The rearrangement links TRBV6-2 or TRBV6-3 to TRBJ2-5, with no clear D. Germline assignment: CDR1 MNHEY and CDR2 SVGEGT. V lost 2 bases to trimming and J lost 2 bases, with 3 bases between them. This CDR3 region has 12 residues.

There are a few counts of this clonotype. The chain combines TRBV12-5 with TRBJ2-7, with no clear D. The CDR3 has 11 residues. The germline V and J ends were trimmed by 6 bases and 12 bases, with 15 bases remaining between them. Germline lookup yields CDR1 LGHNT and CDR2 FRNRAP. The chain's CDR3 is CASGGEHGRYV. As DNA, the CDR3 is TGTGCTAGTGGCGGAGAACACGGTCGGTACGTC.

V and J are TRBV7-4 and TRBJ2-7, with a weak D call TRBD1 (6 bases). V lost 8 bases to trimming and J lost 0 bases, with 17 bases between them. This CDR3 comprises 15 residues. CDR1 is SGHVT, CDR2 SQSDAQ, per germline. The CDR3 nucleotides read TGTGCCAGCCTCCCTTGGACAGTAAGCTCCTACGAGCAGTACGTC. This sequence encodes CASLPWTVSSYEQYV.

This clonotype is a singleton in its sample. The V call is TRBV19, the J call TRBJ1-5, with D possibly matching TRBD1 (5 bases). V shed 2 bases and J shed 6 bases, with 14 bases lying between them. Germline CDR1 reads LNHDA; CDR2 reads SQIVND (reference sequence). The CDR3 length is 15 residues. The CDR3 DNA reads TGTGCCAGTAGTATAATCAGGGATAGGGGTCAGCCCCAGCATTTT. Its protein product is CASSIIRDRGQPQHF.

This clonotype was observed at least ten times. This chain links TRBV7-6 with TRBJ1-1; 7 bases map to TRBD1. J lost 3 bases, V lost 5 bases, and 15 bases had no gene match. CDR1 is SGHVS, CDR2 FNYEAQ, per germline. The CDR3 contains 17 residues. The CDR3, as DNA: TGTGCCAGCAGCCGACTCACCCCACAGGGGCGGGACACTGAAGCTTTCTTT. Translation gives CASSRLTPQGRDTEAFF.

Comment on this clonotype: At one boundary the junction diverges from the germline segment, which might be a read error. The chain recombines TRBV7-6 with TRBJ2-5, with TRBD2 as a possible D gene (6 bases). Germline values: CDR1 SGHVS, CDR2 FNYEAQ. This CDR3 is built from 16 residues. Here the CDR3 DNA reads TGTGCCAGCAGCTTAGTGGGAGCGGGTCTCGAAGAGACCCAGTACTTT. Its protein product is CASSLVGAGLEETQYF.

The chain recombines TRBV7-9 with TRBJ2-1, with 9 bases lining up with TRBD1. CDR1 and CDR2 (germline): SEHNR, FQNEAQ (reference sequence). The junction had 10 bases not matched to a gene; V was cut back by 0 bases and J by 10 bases. This CDR3 is 16 amino acids long. The DNA for the CDR3 is TGTGCCAGCAGCTTAGCGCTGAGACAGGGGGACCACGAGCAGTTCTTC. It encodes CASSLALRQGDHEQFF.

This chain uses TRBV27 with TRBJ2-1; D is perhaps TRBD1 (6 bases). The V end lost 6 bases, the J end lost 7 bases, and 10 bases lay between the germline ends. Germline CDR1 and CDR2: MNHEY and SMNVEV (reference sequence). CDR3 size: 12 residues. CDR3 in amino acids: CASRQGRNEQFF. The CDR3 coding sequence is TGTGCCAGCAGACAGGGAAGGAATGAGCAGTTCTTC.

This chain links TRBV6-5 with TRBJ1-2; D perhaps matches TRBD1 (6 bases). Germline V gives CDR1 MNHEY, CDR2 SVGAGI. The CDR3 length is 13 residues. Trimming took off 4 bases at V and 6 bases at J, with 12 bases between the two ends. The CDR3 coding sequence is TGTGCCAGCAGTTGGCAGGGGAGGAATGGCTACACCTTC. Amino acid sequence: CASSWQGRNGYTF.